The 12 T cell receptor beta chains in this list originate from one sample, sequenced in a study of control samples from healthy donors and cancer patients. The method was immunoSEQ multiplex PCR; TCRdb's version includes in-frame clones alone and lacks a portion of them. The sample consists of fewer than 300,000 clones, almost 85% of them appearing once. Sequenced sample: PBMCs. The source of these receptors is a woman aged 55-70 years with lung cancer.

The V gene is TRBV2, the J gene TRBJ1-6, with 7 bases that match TRBD1. Germline trimming cut 6 bases from V and 0 bases from J; bases unmatched to any gene: 17. The CDR3 runs 20 residues. The germline V gene encodes CDR1 SNHLY and CDR2 FYNNEI. The CDR3 region is CASSDPIAGTESSYNSPLHF. The CDR3, as DNA: TGTGCCAGCAGCGACCCTATTGCCGGGACAGAAAGCTCCTATAATTCACCCCTCCACTTT.

The gene calls are TRBV19 and TRBJ2-7, with D perhaps matching TRBD1 (5 bases). V was clipped by 5 bases and J by 2 bases, with 13 bases between them. The CDR3 contains 14 residues. Germline V gene lookup returns CDR1 LNHDA and CDR2 SQIVND (reference sequence). CDR3 in DNA: TGTGCCAGTAGTGTTCAAGGGGATCCCTACGAGCAGTACTTC. Translation: CASSVQGDPYEQYF.

In DNA form, the CDR3 reads TGTGCCAGTAGTATAAAAACAGCCTGTGGCTACACCTTC. This encodes CASSIKTACGYTF. V gene TRBV19 combines with J gene TRBJ1-2; unclear D gene. The V end lost 2 bases, the J end lost 7 bases, and 11 bases lay between the germline ends. Germline assignment: CDR1 LNHDA and CDR2 SQIVND (reference sequence). The CDR3 has 13 residues. Full variable domain (remainder filled in from reference TRBV19 and TRBJ1-2): DGGITQSPKYLFRKEGQNVTLSCEQNLNHDAMYWYRQDPGQGLRLIYYSQIVNDFQKGDIAEGYSVSREKKESFPLTVTSAQKNPTAFYLCASSIKTACGYTFGSGTRLTVV.

The chain is built from TRBV28 and TRBJ1-5, with 9 bases identical to TRBD1. V shed 5 bases and J 6 bases; nucleotides not matched to a gene: 8. The CDR3 is 15 amino acids. The germline V gene has CDR1 MDHEN and CDR2 SYDVKM. The CDR3 reads CASSDAGTGTQPQHF. The DNA for the CDR3 is TGTGCCAGCAGTGACGCCGGGACAGGGACTCAGCCCCAGCATTTT. Drawing the rest from reference TRBV28 and TRBJ1-5, the complete variable domain is DVKVTQSSRYLVKRTGEKVFLECVQDMDHENMFWYRQDPGLGLRLIYFSYDVKMKEKGDIPEGYSVSREKKERFSLILESASTNQTSMYLCASSDAGTGTQPQHFGDGTRLSIL.

The CDR3 DNA reads TGTGCCAGCAGCCCAGGACTAGCGGGAGGAATAGTGTACTTC. This sequence encodes CASSPGLAGGIVYF. This chain connects TRBV13 to TRBJ2-5; the match to TRBD2 covers 14 bases. Germline V gene lookup returns CDR1 PRHDT and CDR2 FYEKMQ (reference sequence). V trimming: 5 bases; J trimming: 13 bases; junction bases outside the gene matches: 9. This CDR3 has 14 amino acids. Looking up the rest from reference TRBV13 and TRBJ2-5 gives the full variable domain: AAGVIQSPRHLIKEKRETATLKCYPIPRHDTVYWYQQGPGQDPQFLISFYEKMQSDKGSIPDRFSAQQFSDYHSELNMSSLELGDSALYFCASSPGLAGGIVYFGPGTRLLVL.

As for this clone: The sample carries other DNA sequences with the same CDR3. The chain uses TRBV5-1 and TRBJ2-1, with 13 bases matching TRBD2. This CDR3 comprises 15 residues. Trimming took 2 bases from V and 4 from J; bases not matched to a gene: 0. The V gene's germline CDR1 is SGHRS and CDR2 YFSETQ. CDR3 sequence (DNA): TGCGCCAGCAGCTTACTAGCGGGGGGGTACAATGAGCAGTTCTTC. Translation: CASSLLAGGYNEQFF.

This chain connects TRBV7-2 to TRBJ2-5; D is unresolved. The CDR3 covers 11 residues. Germline V gene sequence: CDR1 SGHTA, CDR2 FQGNSA. Trimming shortened V by 2 bases and J by 11 bases, and 9 bases separated the two germline ends. CDR3 loop: CASSLSIQQYF. CDR3 nucleotides: TGTGCCAGCAGCTTATCCATTCAGCAGTACTTC.

This chain's CDR3 is CATSRELNLFVATKYEQYF. CDR3 coding DNA: TGTGCCACCAGCAGAGAGCTCAACCTCTTTGTTGCGACCAAGTACGAGCAGTACTTC. The chain uses TRBV15 and TRBJ2-7; no firm D call. The CDR3 spans 19 residues. Germline-derived CDR1 and CDR2 are LNHNV and YYDKDF (reference sequence). Trimming took 0 bases from V and 4 from J, leaving 25 bases between them.

This clone was seen a handful of times. This sample includes further DNA sequences coding for the same CDR3. This rearrangement joins TRBV2 to TRBJ1-5; D is ambiguous. The CDR3 loop spans 13 amino acids. The germline V and J ends were trimmed by 8 bases and 0 bases, with 8 bases remaining between them. Germline values: CDR1 SNHLY, CDR2 FYNNEI. The CDR3, as DNA: TGTGCCAGCTCCCAGTATAGCAATCAGCCCCAGCATTTT. This translates into CASSQYSNQPQHF.

The CDR3 coding sequence is TGTGCCACCCGCCCCCTTTTGGCAGGGCAGTCCGGGGAGCTGTTTTTT. This codes for CATRPLLAGQSGELFF. V gene TRBV15 combines with J gene TRBJ2-2; a weak D match, TRBD1 (5 bases). The germline V gene encodes CDR1 LNHNV and CDR2 YYDKDF (reference sequence). The CDR3 consists of 16 residues. V was cut by 8 bases and J by 6 bases, with 22 bases left in between.

Only a few counts were recorded for this clone. The V and J genes are TRBV30 and TRBJ2-3; D is ambiguous. This CDR3 comprises 14 residues. Deletions cut 2 bases from V and 6 bases from J, with 15 bases between. Germline CDR1 reads GTSNPN; CDR2 reads SVGIG (reference sequence). CDR3 DNA: TGTGCCTGGAGTCGGGCCGATTGGTTGGATACGCAGTATTTT. This translates into CAWSRADWLDTQYF.

Points on this clone: One end of the junction varies from germline; a read error may be responsible. This rearrangement joins TRBV5-5 to TRBJ1-1, with 7 bases fitting TRBD1. CDR1 SGHKS and CDR2 YYEKEE come from the germline V gene (reference sequence). There are 13 residues in the CDR3. The CDR3 here is CASRLGDRAEAFF. For the CDR3, the DNA is TGTGCCAGCAGGTTGGGGGACAGAGCTGAAGCTTTCTTT.